The 20 T cell receptor beta chains below all came from one sample that was sequenced in a study of shared T cell receptors in the human thymus. Profiling relied on immunoSEQ multiplex PCR, and the TCRdb table lists in-frame clones only, not all of them. Of about 380,000 clones in the sample, more than 85% are singletons; the top ten hold around 0.019%. The sample comprised thymocytes. These receptors were obtained from a human donor.

V is TRBV6-7 and J is TRBJ2-1, with D possibly TRBD1 on 6 matching bases. TRBV6-7 is treated as an ORF (open reading frame) with a function not yet certain. The ends were cut back, 5 bases at V and 10 bases at J, with 21 bases in the middle. The CDR3 runs to 15 residues. CDR3 bases: TGTGCCAGCAGTCGCTGGGGGCCTGCCGTAGAAGAGCAGTTCTTC. The encoded protein is CASSRWGPAVEEQFF.

The chain recombines TRBV7-9 with TRBJ2-2, with TRBD1 as a possible D gene (5 bases). Trimming pared 6 bases from V and 0 bases from J, leaving 14 bases between. CDR1 and CDR2 (germline): SEHNR, FQNEAQ (reference sequence). The CDR3 spans 16 residues. In DNA form, the CDR3 reads TGTGCCAGCAGTTTTCGACAGCCAGCGAACACCGGGGAGCTGTTTTTT. It specifies CASSFRQPANTGELFF.

This clone has just one count. The chain uses TRBV25-1 and TRBJ1-2, with D perhaps TRBD1 (5 bases). Germline CDR1 is MGHDK and CDR2 is SYGVNS. V was trimmed by 3 bases and J by 3 bases, leaving 8 bases between them. CDR3 size: 13 residues. Written as DNA, the CDR3 is TGTGCCAGCAGTGAGATCAGGGACTATGGCTACACCTTC. This translates into CASSEIRDYGYTF.

The J gene is TRBJ2-3, the V gene TRBV30; perhaps TRBD1 as D (6 bases). V dropped 1 base and J dropped 6 bases, with 8 bases sitting between them. The CDR3 is 12 residues long. CDR1 GTSNPN and CDR2 SVGIG come from the germline V gene (reference sequence). CDR3 DNA sequence: TGTGCCTGGAGTGAAAGGGGGGATACGCAGTATTTT. Translated, it gives CAWSERGDTQYF.

This chain links TRBV4-1 with TRBJ2-1; 8 bases agree with TRBD2. The CDR3 runs 17 residues. CDR1 is MGHRA and CDR2 is YSYEKL in the germline V gene. V was pared by 4 bases and J by 5 bases, with 13 bases of the junction left unmatched. The CDR3 reads CASSPPRSREVHNEQFF. For the CDR3, the DNA is TGCGCCAGCAGCCCGCCTAGGTCGCGGGAGGTTCACAATGAGCAGTTCTTC.

The chain employs TRBV19 and TRBJ2-7; D is perhaps TRBD1 or TRBD2 (5 bases each). Germline loops: CDR1 LNHDA, CDR2 SQIVND (reference sequence). Trimming pared 11 bases from V and 5 bases from J, leaving 10 bases between. This CDR3 spans 10 amino acids. In DNA, the CDR3 is TGTGCCGCCCCGGGGCACGAGCAGTACTTC. It codes for CAAPGHEQYF.

The rearrangement links TRBV5-1 to TRBJ2-1, with 13 bases that match TRBD2. CDR3 length: 16 residues. V dropped 5 bases and J dropped 5; count of bases not matched to a gene: 7. Germline-derived CDR1 and CDR2 are SGHRS and YFSETQ. DNA of the CDR3: TGCGCCAGCAGATTCGGACTAGCGGGAGACCACAATGAGCAGTTCTTC. It codes for CASRFGLAGDHNEQFF.

This clone was seen only once. The V call is TRBV27, the J call TRBJ2-1, with TRBD1 matching over 9 bases. Germline trimming cut 7 bases from V and 15 bases from J; bases unmatched to any gene: 25. The germline V gene has CDR1 MNHEY and CDR2 SMNVEV (reference sequence). This CDR3 contains 17 residues. Here the CDR3 reads CASTLRDGTGFFPVWFF. The DNA of the CDR3 is TGTGCCAGCACCTTAAGGGACGGGACAGGGTTTTTTCCTGTGTGGTTCTTC.

This clone has a single count. The chain links TRBV27 to TRBJ2-1, with TRBD2 matching 7 bases. The germline V gene encodes CDR1 MNHEY and CDR2 SMNVEV (reference sequence). V dropped 1 base and J dropped 3; count of bases not matched to a gene: 9. This CDR3 is 17 amino acids long. This chain's CDR3 is CASSLYPLAALYNEQFF. The DNA of the CDR3 is TGTGCCAGCAGTTTATATCCGCTAGCGGCACTCTACAATGAGCAGTTCTTC.

The chain is built from TRBV10-3 and TRBJ2-1; D tentatively reads TRBD1 or TRBD2 (5 bases each). The germline CDR1 and CDR2 sequences are ENHRY and SYGVKD. This CDR3 contains 16 residues. Trimming took 4 bases from V and 2 from J, leaving 15 bases between them. CDR3 residues: CAISAPGTETYNEQFF. The CDR3 region has the DNA TGTGCCATCAGTGCCCCCGGGACGGAGACCTACAATGAGCAGTTCTTC.

This chain uses TRBV6-5 with TRBJ2-7; weak D call: TRBD2 (6 bases). In germline, CDR1 is MNHEY, CDR2 SVGAGI. V was shortened by 7 bases and J by 2 bases, with 15 bases between the two germline ends. There are 14 residues in the CDR3. The CDR3 spells CASIPGPGAYEQYF. The DNA for the CDR3 is TGTGCCAGCATCCCGGGGCCGGGGGCCTACGAGCAGTACTTC.

This clone was seen a single time. V is TRBV2 and J is TRBJ2-7; 9 bases match TRBD1. The J segment lost 3 bases and the V segment lost 6 bases, leaving 6 bases of the junction unmatched. Germline V gene lookup returns CDR1 SNHLY and CDR2 FYNNEI. This CDR3 is built from 14 residues. The CDR3 spells CASRDGTGNYEQYF. The CDR3, as DNA: TGTGCCAGCAGGGACGGGACAGGGAACTACGAGCAGTACTTC. Using reference TRBV2 and TRBJ2-7 for the parts outside the CDR3, the full variable domain is EPEVTQTPSHQVTQMGQEVILRCVPISNHLYFYWYRQILGQKVEFLVSFYNNEISEKSEIFDDQFSVERPDGSNFTLKIRSTKLEDSAMYFCASRDGTGNYEQYFGPGTRLTVT.

The chain links TRBV27 to TRBJ2-2; 8 positions agree with TRBD1. The CDR3 sequence is 15 residues long. Germline CDR1 and CDR2: MNHEY and SMNVEV (reference sequence). V was clipped by 7 bases and J by 4 bases; unmatched bases: 8. The CDR3 loop is CASKYRTGSTGELFF. The CDR3 DNA reads as TGTGCCAGCAAGTACCGGACAGGGAGCACCGGGGAGCTGTTTTTT.

The chain links TRBV28 to TRBJ2-7, with D perhaps matching TRBD2 (7 bases). There are 18 residues in the CDR3. V lost 6 bases and J 6 bases, leaving 30 bases between the germline ends. The germline V gene encodes CDR1 MDHEN and CDR2 SYDVKM. The CDR3 region is CASSQTHAGGRRNSEQYF. In DNA form, the CDR3 reads TGTGCCAGCAGCCAAACCCACGCCGGGGGGCGGAGGAATTCCGAGCAGTACTTC.

Regarding this clone: One end of the junction does not line up with germline, which may come from a read error. The V gene is TRBV2, the J gene TRBJ2-7, with D tentatively TRBD2 (5 bases). CDR1 and CDR2 (germline): SNHLY, FYNNEI. This CDR3 is built from 15 residues. CDR3 nucleotide sequence: TGTGCCAGCAGAACGAGGAGGTCTAGCTCCCACGAGCAGTACTTC. As protein: CASRTRRSSSHEQYF.

This chain uses TRBV19 with TRBJ2-1; 12 nucleotides match TRBD2. With 3 bases clipped from V and 6 bases from J, the junction kept 18 bases outside the gene matches. CDR3 length equals 20 residues. Germline V CDR1 and CDR2: LNHDA, SQIVND (reference sequence). The CDR3 DNA sequence: TGTGCCAGTAGTATTCTCTGGAGACTAGCGGGAGTGCTACTACGCAATGAGCAGTTCTTC. Translating it yields CASSILWRLAGVLLRNEQFF.

J is TRBJ2-5 and V is TRBV9; D is possibly TRBD2 (6 bases). Trimming removed 0 bases from V and 1 base from J, with 16 bases in between. The germline CDR1 and CDR2 sequences are SGDLS and YYNGEE. The CDR3 runs to 17 residues. The CDR3 sequence is CASSVDLWGGTQETQYF. The CDR3 nucleotides are TGTGCCAGCAGCGTAGATTTATGGGGCGGGACCCAAGAGACCCAGTACTTC.

The gene calls are TRBV28 and TRBJ2-7; 13 bases are shared with TRBD2. Germline-derived CDR1 and CDR2 are MDHEN and SYDVKM. This CDR3 spans 14 amino acids. The V segment lost 7 bases and the J segment 5 bases; nucleotides outside the gene matches: 5. The chain's CDR3 is CASTMGLAGNEQYF. The CDR3, as DNA: TGTGCCAGCACTATGGGACTAGCGGGGAACGAGCAGTACTTC.

This clone was observed once. The chain joins TRBV18 to TRBJ2-6, with TRBD1 matching 7 bases. The CDR3 runs 17 residues. CDR1 KGHSH and CDR2 LQKENI come from the germline V gene. The trim removed 2 bases at V and 1 base at J, leaving 5 bases unmatched. CDR3 bases: TGTGCCAGCTCACCAGGACAGGCCCCTTCTGGGGCCAACGTCCTGACTTTC. Its translation is CASSPGQAPSGANVLTF.

V and J are TRBV2 and TRBJ1-1; possible D gene TRBD1, 5 bases. The CDR3 loop spans 17 amino acids. V lost 5 bases and J lost 0, with 19 bases in between. Germline CDR1 reads SNHLY; CDR2 reads FYNNEI. The CDR3 region has the DNA TGTGCCAGCAGTCCAAGCGCGGGGCAGCCCTTGAACACTGAAGCTTTCTTT. Its protein product is CASSPSAGQPLNTEAFF.